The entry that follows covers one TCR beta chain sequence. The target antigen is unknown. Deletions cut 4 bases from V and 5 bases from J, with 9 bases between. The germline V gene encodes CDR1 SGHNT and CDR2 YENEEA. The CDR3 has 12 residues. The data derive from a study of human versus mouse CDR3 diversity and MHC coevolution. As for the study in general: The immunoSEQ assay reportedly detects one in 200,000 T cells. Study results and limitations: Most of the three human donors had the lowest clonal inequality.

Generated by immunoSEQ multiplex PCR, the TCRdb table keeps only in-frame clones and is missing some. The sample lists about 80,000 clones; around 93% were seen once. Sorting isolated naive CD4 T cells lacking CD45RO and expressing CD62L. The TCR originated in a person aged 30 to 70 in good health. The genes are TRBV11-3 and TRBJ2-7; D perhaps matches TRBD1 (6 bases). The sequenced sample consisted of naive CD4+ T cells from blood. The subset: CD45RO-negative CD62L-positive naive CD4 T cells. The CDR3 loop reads CASSWGRDEQYF. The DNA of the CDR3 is TGTGCCAGCAGCTGGGGGCGGGACGAGCAGTACTTC.